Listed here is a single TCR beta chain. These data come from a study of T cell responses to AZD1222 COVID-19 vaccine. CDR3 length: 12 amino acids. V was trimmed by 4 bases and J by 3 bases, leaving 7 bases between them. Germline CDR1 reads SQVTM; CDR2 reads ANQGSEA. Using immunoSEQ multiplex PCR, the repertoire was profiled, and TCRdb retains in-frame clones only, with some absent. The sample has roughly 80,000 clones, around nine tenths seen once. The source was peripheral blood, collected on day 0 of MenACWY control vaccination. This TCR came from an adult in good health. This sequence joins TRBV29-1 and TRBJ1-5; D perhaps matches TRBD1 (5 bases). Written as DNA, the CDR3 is TGCAGCGTTGGAGGGGTCAATCAGCCCCAGCATTTT. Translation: CSVGGVNQPQHF.